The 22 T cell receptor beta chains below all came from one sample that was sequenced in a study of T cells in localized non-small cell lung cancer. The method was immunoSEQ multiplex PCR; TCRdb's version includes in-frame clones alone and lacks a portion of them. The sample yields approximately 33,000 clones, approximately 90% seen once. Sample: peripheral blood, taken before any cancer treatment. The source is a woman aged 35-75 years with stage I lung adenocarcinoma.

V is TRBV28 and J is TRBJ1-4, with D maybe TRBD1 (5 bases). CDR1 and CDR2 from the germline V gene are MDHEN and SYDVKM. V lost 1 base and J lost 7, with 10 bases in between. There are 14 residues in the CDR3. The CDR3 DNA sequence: TGTGCCAGCAGTTTATTCGGGGGAGGTGAAAAACTGTTTTTT. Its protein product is CASSLFGGGEKLFF. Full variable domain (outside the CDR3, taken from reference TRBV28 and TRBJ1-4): DVKVTQSSRYLVKRTGEKVFLECVQDMDHENMFWYRQDPGLGLRLIYFSYDVKMKEKGDIPEGYSVSREKKERFSLILESASTNQTSMYLCASSLFGGGEKLFFGSGTQLSVL.

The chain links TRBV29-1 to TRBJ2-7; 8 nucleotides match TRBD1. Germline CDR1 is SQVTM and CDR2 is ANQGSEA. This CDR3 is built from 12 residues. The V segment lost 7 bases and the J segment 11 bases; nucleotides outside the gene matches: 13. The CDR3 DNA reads TGCAGCGCTACGGGACAGGAATGGGGGGAGTACTTC. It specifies CSATGQEWGEYF.

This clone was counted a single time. This CDR3 reads CASSLGAGASYGYTF. Written as DNA, the CDR3 is TGTGCCAGCAGCTTAGGGGCAGGGGCCAGCTATGGCTACACCTTC. This chain uses TRBV7-2 with TRBJ1-2, with D perhaps matching TRBD1 (6 bases). Germline CDR1 reads SGHTA; CDR2 reads FQGNSA. The CDR3 has 15 residues. V lost 1 base and J 4 bases, leaving 13 bases between the germline ends.

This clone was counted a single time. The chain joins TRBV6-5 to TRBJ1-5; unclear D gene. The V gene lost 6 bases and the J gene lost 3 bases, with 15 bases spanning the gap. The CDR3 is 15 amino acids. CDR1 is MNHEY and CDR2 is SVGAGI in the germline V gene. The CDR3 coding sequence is TGTGCCAGCAGCTACGGGTGGGGTGACAATCAGCCCCAGCATTTT. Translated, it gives CASSYGWGDNQPQHF.

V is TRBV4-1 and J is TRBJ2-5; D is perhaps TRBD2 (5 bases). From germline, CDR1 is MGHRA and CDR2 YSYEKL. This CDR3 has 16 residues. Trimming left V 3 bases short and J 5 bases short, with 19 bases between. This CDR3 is CASSQPRLRAGETQYF. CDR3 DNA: TGCGCCAGCAGCCAGCCTCGTCTGAGGGCTGGTGAGACCCAGTACTTC.

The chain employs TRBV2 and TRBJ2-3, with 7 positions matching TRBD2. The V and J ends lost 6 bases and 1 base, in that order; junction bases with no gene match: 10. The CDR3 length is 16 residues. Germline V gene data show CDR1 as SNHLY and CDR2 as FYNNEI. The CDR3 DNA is TGTGCCAGCAGGACGGGGGGACGGGGGGGCACAGATACGCAGTATTTT. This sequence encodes CASRTGGRGGTDTQYF.

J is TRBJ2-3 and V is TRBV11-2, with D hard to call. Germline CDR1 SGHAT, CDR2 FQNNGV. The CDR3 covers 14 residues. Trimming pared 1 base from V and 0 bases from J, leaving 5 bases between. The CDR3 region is CASSLGYSTDTQYF. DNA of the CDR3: TGTGCCAGCAGCTTAGGGTATAGCACAGATACGCAGTATTTT.

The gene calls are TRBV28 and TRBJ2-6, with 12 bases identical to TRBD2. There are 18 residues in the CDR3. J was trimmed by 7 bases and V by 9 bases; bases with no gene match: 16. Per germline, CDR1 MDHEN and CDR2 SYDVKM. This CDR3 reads CASSPSGGAAMIANVLTF. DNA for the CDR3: TGTGCCAGTTCCCCTAGCGGGGGGGCCGCGATGATCGCCAACGTCCTGACTTTC.

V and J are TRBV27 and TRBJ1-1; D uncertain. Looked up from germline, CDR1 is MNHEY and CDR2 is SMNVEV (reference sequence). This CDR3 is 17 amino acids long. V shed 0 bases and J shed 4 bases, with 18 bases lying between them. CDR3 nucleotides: TGTGCCAGCAGTTTATCCACAGTGGAGATCTCGGGCACTGAAGCTTTCTTT. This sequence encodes CASSLSTVEISGTEAFF.

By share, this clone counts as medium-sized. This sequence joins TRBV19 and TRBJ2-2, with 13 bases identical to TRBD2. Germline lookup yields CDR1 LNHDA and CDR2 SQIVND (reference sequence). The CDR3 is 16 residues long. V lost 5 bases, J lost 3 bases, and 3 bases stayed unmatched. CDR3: CASSRTSGGYTGELFF. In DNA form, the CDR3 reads TGTGCCAGTAGTCGGACTAGCGGGGGATACACCGGGGAGCTGTTTTTT.

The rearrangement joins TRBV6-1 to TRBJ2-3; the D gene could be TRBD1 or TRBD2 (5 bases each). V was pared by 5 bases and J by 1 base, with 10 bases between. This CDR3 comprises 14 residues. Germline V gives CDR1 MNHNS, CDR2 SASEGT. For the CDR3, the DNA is TGTGCCAGCAGTCCCTGGGACGGCACAGATACGCAGTATTTT. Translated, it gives CASSPWDGTDTQYF.

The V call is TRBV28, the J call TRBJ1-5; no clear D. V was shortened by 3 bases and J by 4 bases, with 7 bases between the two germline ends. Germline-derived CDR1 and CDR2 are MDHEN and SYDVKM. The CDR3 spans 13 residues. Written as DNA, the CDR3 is TGTGCCAGCAGTTTGGTGCAGAATCAGCCCCAGCATTTT. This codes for CASSLVQNQPQHF.

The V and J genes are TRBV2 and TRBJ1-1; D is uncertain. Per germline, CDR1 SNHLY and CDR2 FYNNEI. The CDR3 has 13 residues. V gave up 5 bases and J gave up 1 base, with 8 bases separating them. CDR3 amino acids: CASSSTPNTEAFF. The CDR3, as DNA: TGTGCCAGCAGTTCCACCCCGAACACTGAAGCTTTCTTT.

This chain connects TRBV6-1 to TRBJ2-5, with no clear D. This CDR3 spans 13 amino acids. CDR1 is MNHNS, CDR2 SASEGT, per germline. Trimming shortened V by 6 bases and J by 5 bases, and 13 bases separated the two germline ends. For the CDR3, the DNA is TGTGCCAGCAGCCGAGAGGCCGTGGAGACCCAGTACTTC. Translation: CASSREAVETQYF.

CDR3 nucleotides: TGCGCCAGCAGCTTCTTGGAGAATTACAATGAGCAGTTCTTC. Protein: CASSFLENYNEQFF. The chain joins TRBV5-1 to TRBJ2-1; D is unclear. CDR1 SGHRS and CDR2 YFSETQ come from the germline V gene. The CDR3 extends over 14 amino acids. V was cut by 2 bases and J by 4 bases, with 10 bases left in between.

CDR3 amino acids: CASSLEGRQGDYGYTF. CDR3 DNA sequence: TGTGCCAGCAGCTTAGAGGGTCGACAGGGAGACTATGGCTACACCTTC. The V call is TRBV11-3, the J call TRBJ1-2, with 7 bases that match TRBD1. The trim removed 0 bases at V and 3 bases at J, leaving 7 bases unmatched. This CDR3 contains 16 residues. Germline V gene lookup returns CDR1 SGHNT and CDR2 YENEEA.

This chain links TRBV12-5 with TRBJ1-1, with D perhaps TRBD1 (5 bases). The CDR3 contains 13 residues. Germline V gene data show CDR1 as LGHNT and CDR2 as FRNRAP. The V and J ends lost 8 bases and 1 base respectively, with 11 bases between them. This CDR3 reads CASSQGWNTEAFF. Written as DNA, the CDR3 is TGTGCTAGTTCCCAGGGATGGAACACTGAAGCTTTCTTT.

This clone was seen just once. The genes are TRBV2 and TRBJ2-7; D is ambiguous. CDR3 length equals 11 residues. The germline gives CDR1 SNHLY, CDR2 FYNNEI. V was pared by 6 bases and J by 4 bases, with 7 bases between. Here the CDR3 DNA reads TGTGCCAGCAGCGCCTTTTACGAGCAGTACTTC. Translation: CASSAFYEQYF.

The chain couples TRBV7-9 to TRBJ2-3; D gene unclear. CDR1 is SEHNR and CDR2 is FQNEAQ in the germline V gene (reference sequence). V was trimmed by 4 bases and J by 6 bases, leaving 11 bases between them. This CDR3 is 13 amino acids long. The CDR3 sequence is CASSSYRTDTQYF. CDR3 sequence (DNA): TGTGCCAGCAGCTCGTACCGGACCGATACGCAGTATTTT. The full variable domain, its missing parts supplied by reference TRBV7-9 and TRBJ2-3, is DTGVSQNPRHKITKRGQNVTFRCDPISEHNRLYWYRQTLGQGPEFLTYFQNEAQLEKSRLLSDRFSAERPKGSFSTLEIQRTEQGDSAMYLCASSSYRTDTQYFGPGTRLTVL.

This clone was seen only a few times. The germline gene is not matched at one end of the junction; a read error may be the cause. CDR3 in amino acids: CASSPDRDKSPLHF. As DNA, the CDR3 is TGTGCCAGCAGCCCCGACAGGGATAAATCACCCCTCCACTTT. The chain recombines TRBV7-2 with TRBJ1-6; TRBD1 agrees at 7 bases. Germline CDR1 reads SGHTA; CDR2 reads FQGNSA. This CDR3 has 14 amino acids.

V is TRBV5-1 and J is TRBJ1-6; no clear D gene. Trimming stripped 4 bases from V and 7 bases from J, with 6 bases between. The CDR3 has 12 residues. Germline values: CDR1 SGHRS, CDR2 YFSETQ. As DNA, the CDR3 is TGCGCCAGCAGCGCTAACAATTCACCCCTCCACTTT. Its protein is CASSANNSPLHF.

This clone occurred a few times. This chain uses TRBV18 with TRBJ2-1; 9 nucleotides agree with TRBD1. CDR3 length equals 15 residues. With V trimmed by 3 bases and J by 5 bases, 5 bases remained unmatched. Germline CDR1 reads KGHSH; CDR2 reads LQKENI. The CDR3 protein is CASSPGDRVHNEQFF. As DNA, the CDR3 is TGTGCCAGCTCACCCGGGGACAGGGTCCACAATGAGCAGTTCTTC.